The clone carrying this T cell receptor (beta chain) was detected once. This entry belongs to a study of blood T cell repertoires in COVID-19. Study background: Samples taken during acute and convalescent COVID-19 were collected in the United States, Italy and Spain. PBMCs, B-cell-depleted T cells, or T cells were the source of the cDNA or gDNA that made up the material.

As handled by the study authors: The assay estimated nucleated cells by amplifying reference gene primers. Produced via immunoSEQ multiplex PCR; TCRdb's table is partial and in-frame only. For V, J and clone size, that table is used; D and trimming come from the DNA. The sample has some 230,000 clones; around 83% are singletons. Germline trimming cut 3 bases from V and 8 bases from J; bases unmatched to any gene: 8. CDR1 and CDR2 from the germline V gene are KGHSH and LQKENI. The CDR3 is 15 residues long. The chain carries TRBV18 and TRBJ2-1, with TRBD1 matching 9 bases. The sequence was obtained from a woman between 45 and 65 years old with acute or convalescent COVID-19. The specimen sequenced was peripheral blood. Written as DNA, the CDR3 is TGTGCCAGCTCACCTCGCACAGGGGGCGGCGATGAGCAGTTCTTC. Translated, it gives CASSPRTGGGDEQFF. Filled out from reference TRBV18 and TRBJ2-1, the complete variable domain reads NAGVMQNPRHLVRRRGQEARLRCSPMKGHSHVYWYRQLPEEGLKFMVYLQKENIIDESGMPKERFSAEFPKEGPSILRIQQVVRGDSAAYFCASSPRTGGGDEQFFGPGTRLTVL.